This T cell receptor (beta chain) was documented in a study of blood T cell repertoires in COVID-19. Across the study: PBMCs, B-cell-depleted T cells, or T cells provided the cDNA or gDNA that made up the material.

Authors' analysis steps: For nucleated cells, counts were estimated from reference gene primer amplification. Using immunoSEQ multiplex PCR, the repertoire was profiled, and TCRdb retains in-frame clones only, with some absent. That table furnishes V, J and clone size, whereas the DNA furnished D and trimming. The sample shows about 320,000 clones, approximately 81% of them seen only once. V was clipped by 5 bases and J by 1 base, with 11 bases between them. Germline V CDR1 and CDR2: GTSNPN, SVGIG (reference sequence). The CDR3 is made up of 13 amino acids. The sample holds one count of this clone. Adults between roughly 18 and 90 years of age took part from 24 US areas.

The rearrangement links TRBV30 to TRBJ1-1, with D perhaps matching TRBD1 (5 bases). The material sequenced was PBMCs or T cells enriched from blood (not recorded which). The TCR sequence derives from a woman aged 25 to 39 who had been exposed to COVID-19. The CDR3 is CAWLGRGNTEAFF. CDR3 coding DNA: TGTGCCTGGCTGGGGAGGGGGAACACTGAAGCTTTCTTT.